Presented here are 30 T cell receptor beta chains from one specimen sequenced in a study of blood T cell repertoires in COVID-19 (TCRdb year 2020). Library generation was performed with the immunoSEQ multiplex PCR assay. The source is immuneACCESS, and TCRdb retained only in-frame sequences with V and J called. Part of the clones is not carried over; for the studies checked, unresolved V genes explain less than half of this, and the remainder is unexplained. Present in this sample are around 110,000 clones, about 80% of which were seen just once. The ten largest account for 16% of the sample. The sequenced sample was peripheral blood. The receptors were gathered from a man aged 55-75 years with active or convalescent COVID-19.

This chain connects TRBV11-2 to TRBJ2-5; 7 nucleotides agree with TRBD2. Per the germline V gene, CDR1 is SGHAT and CDR2 is FQNNGV. V was pared by 0 bases and J by 2 bases, with 12 bases of the junction left unmatched. This CDR3 spans 18 amino acids. CDR3 sequence (DNA): TGTGCCAGCAGCTTAGATCGGCGAGGGAGAGCGGGGCAAGAGACCCAGTACTTC. It yields the protein CASSLDRRGRAGQETQYF. The entire variable domain, with the rest obtained from reference TRBV11-2 and TRBJ2-5, is as follows: EAGVAQSPRYKIIEKRQSVAFWCNPISGHATLYWYQQILGQGPKLLIQFQNNGVVDDSQLPKDRFSAERLKGVDSTLKIQPAKLEDSAVYLCASSLDRRGRAGQETQYFGPGTRLLVL.

The genes are TRBV28 and TRBJ1-5, with TRBD1 as a possible D gene (6 bases). This CDR3 has 13 residues. The V gene lost 5 bases and the J gene lost 4 bases, with 9 bases spanning the gap. In germline, CDR1 is MDHEN, CDR2 SYDVKM. CDR3 DNA sequence: TGTGCCAGCAGTGACACAGGGAATCAGCCCCAGCATTTT. Translation: CASSDTGNQPQHF.

The V and J genes are TRBV18 and TRBJ2-1, with D perhaps matching TRBD2 (5 bases). Germline CDR1 KGHSH, CDR2 LQKENI. The V end was cut by 1 base, the J end by 8 bases, with 12 bases between. CDR3 size: 14 residues. The DNA of the CDR3 is TGTGCCAGCTCACCACTGAGTTCGCGGGATGAGCAGTTCTTC. Amino acid sequence: CASSPLSSRDEQFF.

V gene TRBV7-7 combines with J gene TRBJ2-5, with 8 nucleotides matching TRBD1. Trimming cost V 5 bases and J 0 bases; bases outside gene matches: 5. CDR1 SSHAT and CDR2 FNYEAQ come from the germline V gene (reference sequence). The CDR3 has 15 amino acids. CDR3 DNA: TGTGCCAGCAGCCCCCGACAGGGGTACCAAGAGACCCAGTACTTC. It translates to CASSPRQGYQETQYF.

The chain recombines TRBV24-1 with TRBJ2-1; tentative D call: TRBD1 (5 bases). In germline, CDR1 is KGHDR, CDR2 SFDVKD. The V and J ends lost 4 bases and 6 bases respectively, with 12 bases between them. The CDR3 sequence is 14 residues long. The CDR3 region is CATSEGDIGNEQFF. The CDR3 coding sequence is TGTGCCACCAGTGAAGGGGATATTGGCAATGAGCAGTTCTTC.

The chain employs TRBV18 and TRBJ2-7, with D possibly matching TRBD1 (5 bases). Trimming left V 6 bases short and J 4 bases short, with 16 bases between. CDR1 is KGHSH, CDR2 LQKENI, per germline. CDR3 length: 14 residues. The DNA for the CDR3 is TGTGCCAGCTCCCTGGGTAGGGGCGGTTACGAGCAGTACTTC. It is translated as CASSLGRGGYEQYF.

The chain combines TRBV5-5 with TRBJ1-4, with D tentatively TRBD1 (6 bases). Germline CDR1 and CDR2: SGHKS and YYEKEE (reference sequence). The CDR3 totals 16 residues. V was cut by 4 bases and J by 4 bases, with 17 bases left in between. Here the CDR3 reads CASSEDNRVGNEKLFF. DNA for the CDR3: TGTGCCAGCAGCGAAGACAACAGGGTTGGTAATGAAAAACTGTTTTTT.

The gene calls are TRBV9 and TRBJ1-5; maybe TRBD1 (6 bases). Trimming removed 7 bases from V and 7 bases from J, with 15 bases in between. The CDR3 consists of 13 residues. Germline V gene lookup returns CDR1 SGDLS and CDR2 YYNGEE. The CDR3 protein is CASAKGDQQPQHF. CDR3 nucleotide sequence: TGTGCCAGCGCCAAGGGGGATCAACAGCCCCAGCATTTT.

This sequence joins TRBV30 and TRBJ1-1; TRBD1 matches at 7 bases. After removal of 5 bases from V and 6 bases from J, the junction contained 6 bases not matched to a gene. Germline CDR1 and CDR2: GTSNPN and SVGIG (reference sequence). This CDR3 spans 12 amino acids. The CDR3 region is CAWGAGGPEAFF. The CDR3, as DNA: TGTGCCTGGGGGGCAGGGGGACCTGAAGCTTTCTTT.

J is TRBJ2-1 and V is TRBV7-8; 15 positions match TRBD2. V shed 8 bases and J 7 bases; nucleotides not matched to a gene: 9. This CDR3 has 16 amino acids. Per germline, CDR1 SGHVS and CDR2 FQNEAQ. The CDR3: CASAGTSGRFMNEQFF. The DNA of the CDR3 is TGTGCCAGCGCAGGGACTAGCGGGAGGTTTATGAATGAGCAGTTCTTC.

The chain couples TRBV15 to TRBJ2-1; 7 bases line up with TRBD2. This CDR3 is built from 15 residues. The ends lost 4 bases at V and 2 bases at J; junction bases unmatched: 5. CDR1 is LNHNV, CDR2 YYDKDF, per germline (reference sequence). The CDR3 is CATSNQAGPYNEQFF. The DNA for the CDR3 is TGTGCCACCAGCAACCAAGCGGGACCCTACAATGAGCAGTTCTTC.

The genes are TRBV5-1 and TRBJ1-2; 10 bases fit TRBD1. V was clipped by 0 bases and J by 0 bases; unmatched bases: 2. The CDR3 extends over 16 amino acids. CDR1 is SGHRS and CDR2 is YFSETQ in the germline V gene. The CDR3 DNA reads as TGCGCCAGCAGCTTGGTGGGGACAGGGGCTAACTATGGCTACACCTTC. Translating gives CASSLVGTGANYGYTF.

This clone has more than one count but fewer than ten. The rearrangement joins TRBV28 to TRBJ1-4; 9 nucleotides match TRBD1. The CDR3 contains 15 residues. Losses at the gene ends were 3 bases for V and 8 bases for J; bases not matched to a gene: 7. The V gene's germline CDR1 is MDHEN and CDR2 SYDVKM. The CDR3 DNA is TGTGCCAGCAGTTTCGCTGGGACAGGGAACGAAAAACTGTTTTTT. This translates into CASSFAGTGNEKLFF.

V usage is TRBV11-2 and J usage is TRBJ2-2; the match to TRBD1 covers 8 bases. The germline V gene has CDR1 SGHAT and CDR2 FQNNGV. Trimming removed 5 bases from V and 5 bases from J; junction bases left unmatched: 10. The CDR3 loop spans 16 amino acids. CDR3 region: CASSPRQGIGTGELFF. The CDR3 DNA reads TGTGCCAGCAGCCCGCGACAGGGGATAGGGACCGGGGAGCTGTTTTTT.

The V gene is TRBV9, the J gene TRBJ2-7; possible D gene TRBD1, 6 bases. Germline V gene sequence: CDR1 SGDLS, CDR2 YYNGEE. CDR3 length: 12 amino acids. V was cut by 4 bases and J by 4 bases, with 9 bases left in between. CDR3 nucleotide sequence: TGTGCCAGCAGCAACACAGGGTACGAGCAGTACTTC. It translates to CASSNTGYEQYF. Looking up the rest from reference TRBV9 and TRBJ2-7 gives the full variable domain: DSGVTQTPKHLITATGQRVTLRCSPRSGDLSVYWYQQSLDQGLQFLIQYYNGEERAKGNILERFSAQQFPDLHSELNLSSLELGDSALYFCASSNTGYEQYFGPGTRLTVT.

V gene TRBV5-1 combines with J gene TRBJ1-1; D is perhaps TRBD1 (6 bases). V gave up 4 bases and J gave up 1 base, with 14 bases separating them. The germline V gene has CDR1 SGHRS and CDR2 YFSETQ. The CDR3 has 15 residues. CDR3 protein: CASSTTGSGNTEAFF. CDR3 DNA sequence: TGCGCCAGCAGCACGACAGGCTCCGGGAACACTGAAGCTTTCTTT.

V usage is TRBV10-3 and J usage is TRBJ2-7; D not resolved. V lost 3 bases, J lost 9 bases, and 15 bases lay in between. CDR3 length equals 13 residues. CDR1 is ENHRY and CDR2 is SYGVKD in the germline V gene. The chain's CDR3 is CAISDLIDRVQYF. As DNA, the CDR3 is TGTGCCATCAGTGACCTGATTGATCGGGTGCAGTACTTC.

V is TRBV12-3 or TRBV12-4 and J is TRBJ1-2, with a tentative D call TRBD1 (6 bases). CDR3 length: 13 amino acids. V was clipped by 1 base and J by 6 bases, with 9 bases between them. CDR3 region: CASSLGGGDGYTF. CDR3 bases: TGTGCCAGCAGTTTAGGGGGGGGCGATGGCTACACCTTC.

Worth noting for this clone: Other nucleotide sequences in the sample specify the same CDR3. The rearrangement links TRBV19 to TRBJ2-2; TRBD2 might be the D (5 bases). With 2 bases removed from V and 0 bases from J, the gap between germline ends came to 10 bases. Germline V gene sequence: CDR1 LNHDA, CDR2 SQIVND (reference sequence). The CDR3 contains 16 residues. As DNA, the CDR3 is TGTGCCAGTAGTATATTGGGAGCCTCGAACACCGGGGAGCTGTTTTTT. This encodes CASSILGASNTGELFF. Based on the CDR3 plus reference TRBV19 and TRBJ2-2, the full variable domain is DGGITQSPKYLFRKEGQNVTLSCEQNLNHDAMYWYRQDPGQGLRLIYYSQIVNDFQKGDIAEGYSVSREKKESFPLTVTSAQKNPTAFYLCASSILGASNTGELFFGEGSRLTVL.

This clone showed up many times. The sample has other DNA sequences that encode this CDR3 too. The chain employs TRBV5-1 and TRBJ1-2, with 9 bases lining up with TRBD1. J lost 4 bases, V lost 0 bases, and 1 base had no gene match. Germline V CDR1 and CDR2: SGHRS, YFSETQ. The CDR3 is 14 amino acids. The CDR3 is CASSLGDRVYGYTF. Here the CDR3 DNA reads TGCGCCAGCAGCTTGGGGGACAGGGTCTATGGCTACACCTTC. Together with reference TRBV5-1 and TRBJ1-2, the CDR3 gives the full variable domain: KAGVTQTPRYLIKTRGQQVTLSCSPISGHRSVSWYQQTPGQGLQFLFEYFSETQRNKGNFPGRFSGRQFSNSRSEMNVSTLELGDSALYLCASSLGDRVYGYTFGSGTRLTVV.

The V call is TRBV2, the J call TRBJ2-5; TRBD2 matches at 16 bases. Looked up from germline, CDR1 is SNHLY and CDR2 is FYNNEI. This CDR3 is 16 amino acids long. J was trimmed by 5 bases and V by 6 bases; bases with no gene match: 6. Written as DNA, the CDR3 is TGTGCCAGCAGGGGGACTAGCGGGAGGGCCGGGGAGACCCAGTACTTC. Its translation: CASRGTSGRAGETQYF.

This chain uses TRBV7-9 with TRBJ2-3; 7 bases map to TRBD1. Trimming took 0 bases from V and 5 from J; bases not matched to a gene: 5. CDR1 SEHNR and CDR2 FQNEAQ come from the germline V gene (reference sequence). The CDR3 contains 15 residues. CDR3 nucleotide sequence: TGTGCCAGCAGCTTAGCGTCAGGGGGTGTAGATACGCAGTATTTT. Translated, it gives CASSLASGGVDTQYF.

V and J are TRBV28 and TRBJ2-3, with 10 bases matching TRBD2. The germline V gene encodes CDR1 MDHEN and CDR2 SYDVKM. The CDR3 is 17 residues long. Trimming at V came to 3 bases and at J to 0 bases, leaving 6 bases not matched to a gene. The CDR3 here is CASSLGASGGSTDTQYF. DNA of the CDR3: TGTGCCAGCAGTTTGGGGGCTAGCGGGGGTAGCACAGATACGCAGTATTTT.

This rearrangement joins TRBV7-3 to TRBJ2-5, with 9 bases lining up with TRBD2. V trimming: 4 bases; J trimming: 2 bases; junction bases outside the gene matches: 5. Germline V lookup: CDR1 SGHTA, CDR2 FQGTGA. The CDR3 length is 15 residues. The DNA of the CDR3 is TGTGCCAGCAGCTCCACTAGCGGGCCACAAGAGACCCAGTACTTC. It is translated as CASSSTSGPQETQYF.

The chain combines TRBV6-5 with TRBJ1-6; unclear D gene. CDR3 length equals 15 residues. Trimming left V 6 bases short and J 3 bases short, with 12 bases between. The V gene's germline CDR1 is MNHEY and CDR2 SVGAGI. CDR3 protein: CASRSGLSYNSPLHF. Written as DNA, the CDR3 is TGTGCCAGCAGGAGCGGACTGAGCTATAATTCACCCCTCCACTTT.

The genes are TRBV29-1 and TRBJ2-1, with a tentative D call TRBD2 (6 bases). The ends were cut back, 6 bases at V and 2 bases at J, with 14 bases in the middle. This CDR3 is 14 amino acids long. Germline V lookup: CDR1 SQVTM, CDR2 ANQGSEA. CDR3 bases: TGCAGCGTCCAACGGGGGAGCGCCTACAATGAGCAGTTCTTC. Amino acid sequence: CSVQRGSAYNEQFF.

V is TRBV4-2 and J is TRBJ1-1, with D perhaps TRBD1 (5 bases). In germline, CDR1 is LGHNA, CDR2 YNFKEQ. Trimming pared 4 bases from V and 1 base from J, leaving 16 bases between. The CDR3 has 16 amino acids. The CDR3 protein is CASSPISVGGNTEAFF. The CDR3 nucleotides read TGTGCCAGCAGCCCGATCTCGGTGGGGGGGAACACTGAAGCTTTCTTT.

The chain links TRBV7-9 to TRBJ2-3; TRBD2 matches at 8 bases. V trimming: 4 bases; J trimming: 6 bases; junction bases outside the gene matches: 18. This CDR3 comprises 18 residues. Germline V gene lookup returns CDR1 SEHNR and CDR2 FQNEAQ (reference sequence). This chain's CDR3 is CASSYTLQAAGGGDTQYF. CDR3 in DNA: TGTGCCAGCAGCTACACTCTCCAGGCCGCGGGAGGAGGGGATACGCAGTATTTT.

The rearrangement joins TRBV6-6 to TRBJ1-5; no clear D. V lost 5 bases, J lost 5 bases, and 4 bases lay in between. The CDR3 length is 11 residues. Germline V gene lookup returns CDR1 MNHNY and CDR2 SVGAGI (reference sequence). In nucleotides, the CDR3 is TGTGCCAGCAGTGAGGATCAGCCCCAGCATTTT. Residues: CASSEDQPQHF.

This chain uses TRBV5-4 with TRBJ1-4; tentative D call: TRBD1 (6 bases). The CDR3 spans 14 residues. From germline, CDR1 is SGHNT and CDR2 YYREEE (reference sequence). V lost 0 bases and J lost 6, with 9 bases in between. CDR3 DNA sequence: TGTGCCAGCAGCTTGGCAAAGGGGGATGAAAAACTGTTTTTT. As protein: CASSLAKGDEKLFF.